Listed below are T cell receptor beta chains from one sample, sequenced in a study of Graves' ophthalmopathy and Graves' hyperthyroidism. In TCRdb, the multiplex PCR reads were re-called with MiXCR into one record per CDR3 protein. The table includes 260,000 or so distinct CDR3 sequences, around 50% detected once. The sample was peripheral blood. Receptor source: an adult man with Graves' ophthalmopathy. The conserved cysteine and the conserved F or W are not part of the CDR3 here. The D gene is left open where the match is weak.

D gene	V gene	CDR3 protein
TRBD1	TRBV10-3	AIRDGTGSGNTIY
TRBD2	TRBV2	ASSSGRKEREVDGELF
NA	TRBV18	ASSLPDIPLHGELF
TRBD1	TRBV14	ASSQDGTGHTEAF
NA	TRBV7-9	ASSLPDRLPGELF
NA	TRBV12-3/TRBV12-4	ASRNTNGKTEAF
NA	TRBV15	ATSSAMNTGELF
NA	TRBV5-1	ASSLDPTSGDQY
NA	TRBV29-1	SVEGADTEAF
TRBD1	TRBV7-9	ASRGFGGREGAQH
TRBD1	TRBV7-2	ASTVDRVQETQY
NA	TRBV12-3/TRBV12-4	ASSLSERNTIY
NA	TRBV12-3/TRBV12-4	ASTLRGGAYGYT
TRBD2	TRBV4-1	ASSQDWPSGSSQETQY
TRBD1	TRBV12-3/TRBV12-4	ASSLASRQGHYGYT
NA	TRBV25-1	ASSVGGRRYGYT
TRBD1	TRBV13	ASSLVDRSYGQY
NA	TRBV5-1	ASSPPQAGVPEQY